The rows below give T cell receptor beta chains drawn from one sample of a study of Graves' ophthalmopathy and Graves' hyperthyroidism. TCRdb reprocessed the multiplex PCR reads with MiXCR, giving one entry per CDR3 protein. There are about 400,000 distinct CDR3 sequences in the sample; about 16% occur only once, and 1.6% lies in the top ten. Sequencing was carried out using peripheral blood. The receptors were gathered from a woman between 18 and 29 years old with Graves' ophthalmopathy. CDR3s include the opening cysteine and the closing phenylalanine or tryptophan. D genes are given only for firm matches. Some rows mark clone size as missing; the rest say once, few, many or name a class of expanded clone.

size	V	J	D	DNA	CDR3
.	TRBV11-2	TRBJ2-3	TRBD1	TGTGCCAGCAGCTTAGGAGCGGGACAGGGATCCACAGATACGCAGTATTTT	CASSLGAGQGSTDTQYF
many	TRBV20-1	TRBJ1-6	.	TGCAGTGTACGGACAAACTATAATTCACCCCTCCACTTT	CSVRTNYNSPLHF
many	TRBV20-1	TRBJ1-2	TRBD1	TGCAGTGCTAGAGATAGAGGCAGGGGGAACTATGGCTACACCTTC	CSARDRGRGNYGYTF
many	TRBV10-1	TRBJ1-1	.	TGCGCCAGCAGTGAGTTCCCAGGTTTGAACACTGAAGCTTTCTTT	CASSEFPGLNTEAFF
many	TRBV5-1	TRBJ1-1	TRBD1	TGCGCCAGCAGCGGGACAGGGGGGACCACTGAAGCTTTCTTT	CASSGTGGTTEAFF
.	TRBV28	TRBJ1-1	.	TGTGCCAGCAGCCCCTTGGGGGTTGAGAACACTGAAGCTTTCTTT	CASSPLGVENTEAFF
many	TRBV6-5	TRBJ2-5	.	TGTGCCAGCAGTTACTCGAGTGGGCAGAGGGAGACCCAGTACTTC	CASSYSSGQRETQYF
many	TRBV28	TRBJ1-5	.	TGTGCCAGCATTCAGTCCAGACCCAATCAGCCCCAGCATTTT	CASIQSRPNQPQHF
many	TRBV4-2	TRBJ2-7	TRBD1	TGTGCCAGCAGCCGCCCCCAAGGAGGCTACGATGGGGACAGGGGCGGGGAGCAGTACTTC	CASSRPQGGYDGDRGGEQYF
many	TRBV7-8	TRBJ2-7	.	TGTGCCAGCAGCTTAGCTACGGGGCGACTGGTATACGAGCAGTACTTC	CASSLATGRLVYEQYF
many	TRBV28	TRBJ1-6	.	TGTGCCAGCAGTTCTCATATGTCACCCCTCCACTTT	CASSSHMSPLHF
many	TRBV6-2/TRBV6-3	TRBJ1-2	.	TGTGCCAGCAGTTACTCGAGAAGGACATTCTATGGCTACACCTTC	CASSYSRRTFYGYTF
.	TRBV7-2	TRBJ1-3	.	TGTGCCAGCAGCTACGACAGTACGGCCAACACCATATATTTT	CASSYDSTANTIYF
many	TRBV30	TRBJ1-2	.	TGTGCCTGGAGCGCAAACTCCTATGGCTACACCTTC	CAWSANSYGYTF
once	TRBV6-2/TRBV6-3	TRBJ2-7	.	TGTGCCAGTAGTATAGCAGGCAGGGCCTCGACCGAGCAGTACTTC	CASSIAGRASTEQYF
.	TRBV6-1	TRBJ2-2	TRBD2	TGTGCCAGCAGTGCTGGCGGGAGGGCCGGGACCGGGGAGCTGTTTTTT	CASSAGGRAGTGELFF
many	TRBV6-5	TRBJ1-1	TRBD1	TGTGCCAGCATTAACAGGGGCACTGAAGCTTTCTTT	CASINRGTEAFF
many	TRBV7-8	TRBJ1-5	.	TGTGCCAGCAGCTTATTATACGGCAGGGTAGAGGATCAGCCCCAGCATTTT	CASSLLYGRVEDQPQHF
.	TRBV6-2/TRBV6-3	TRBJ1-1	TRBD1	TGTGCCAGCAGTCGCAGGGGGGTGGTGAACACTGAAGCTTTCTTT	CASSRRGVVNTEAFF
many	TRBV20-1	TRBJ1-2	.	TGCAGTGCTAGGGAGGCGGGCTATGGCTACACCTTC	CSAREAGYGYTF
.	TRBV30	TRBJ2-7	.	TGTGCCTGGAGTGTTCCGGGACCTCATGAGCAGTACTTC	CAWSVPGPHEQYF
many	TRBV7-2	TRBJ1-6	.	TGTGCCAGCAGCTTACGGAGGGAGCAATTCGAAAAATCACCCCTCCACTTT	CASSLRREQFEKSPLHF
many	TRBV12-3/TRBV12-4	TRBJ2-5	.	TGTGCCAGCAGTCAAGCTGGATATGAGACCCAGTACTTC	CASSQAGYETQYF
many	TRBV27	TRBJ2-2	TRBD2	TGTGCCAGCAGCCCTCGGGGGGTTTCGAACACCGGGGAGCTGTTTTTT	CASSPRGVSNTGELFF
many	TRBV28	TRBJ2-7	.	TGTGCCAGCAGTCCGAGTGTAGGGCCAGGGCCCTACGAGCAGTACTTC	CASSPSVGPGPYEQYF
.	TRBV6-1	TRBJ2-2	TRBD1	TGTGCCAGCCGCAACCAAGGGGGCTTTACCGGGGAGCTGTTTTTT	CASRNQGGFTGELFF
many	TRBV11-2	TRBJ2-6	.	TGTGCCAGCGATCAAGCCTCTGGGGCCAACGTCCTGACTTTC	CASDQASGANVLTF
.	TRBV20-1	TRBJ1-3	.	TGCAGTGCATCCGAGGATCCCTCTGGAAACACCATATATTTT	CSASEDPSGNTIYF
many	TRBV12-5	TRBJ2-1	.	TGTGCTAGTGGTTTGGAGCGGAGTGAGCAGTTCTTC	CASGLERSEQFF
many	TRBV27	TRBJ2-5	TRBD2	TGTGCCAGCAGTTTATCTCTAGCGGGACTCGAGACCCAGTACTTC	CASSLSLAGLETQYF
many	TRBV9	TRBJ2-2	TRBD2	TGTGCCAGCAGCGCGCCGGGACTAGCCACCGGGGAGCTGTTTTTT	CASSAPGLATGELFF
many	TRBV28	TRBJ2-7	.	TGTGCCAGCAGTTTAAGGTACAGAGTGCGCTACGAGCAGTACTTC	CASSLRYRVRYEQYF
many	TRBV29-1	TRBJ2-7	.	TGCAGCGTTGTGGGGGGCCCCTACGAGCAGTACTTC	CSVVGGPYEQYF
.	TRBV7-8	TRBJ2-5	.	TGTGCCAGCAGCTACCCACGGGGGGCGATGGAGACCCAGTACTTC	CASSYPRGAMETQYF
many	TRBV3-1	TRBJ1-2	.	TGTGCCAGCAGCCAAGGATTAGATGGCTACACCTTC	CASSQGLDGYTF
many	TRBV6-2/TRBV6-3	TRBJ2-5	.	TGTGCCAGCAGCCCCAGAAACCAAGAGACCCAGTACTTC	CASSPRNQETQYF
many	TRBV7-9	TRBJ1-1	.	TGTGCCAGCAGCCCCCTGGCCGGGTACACTGAAGCTTTCTTT	CASSPLAGYTEAFF
many	TRBV14	TRBJ2-1	.	TGTGCCAGCAGCCGTAGGGGCCGGTACAATGAGCAGTTCTTC	CASSRRGRYNEQFF
.	TRBV28	TRBJ1-5	.	TGTGCCAGCAGACTAGGACTGAATCAGCCCCAGCATTTT	CASRLGLNQPQHF
many	TRBV19	TRBJ2-7	TRBD2	TGTGCCAGTAACAAGCGGGAGAGCCCCTACGAGCAGTACTTC	CASNKRESPYEQYF
many	TRBV7-2	TRBJ2-4	.	TGTGCCAGCAGCTTAAGTGTAGCCAAAAACATTCAGTACTTC	CASSLSVAKNIQYF
.	TRBV11-2	TRBJ2-5	TRBD1	TGTGCCAGCAGCTCGGGACAGGGGTATGAGACCCAGTACTTC	CASSSGQGYETQYF
many	TRBV28	TRBJ1-5	.	TGTGCCAGCAACAGGGATGGGACCGTCGGCCAGCCCCAGCATTTT	CASNRDGTVGQPQHF
many	TRBV25-1	TRBJ1-6	.	TGTGCCAGCAGTGATGGACCCGGCGGGGGTTCACCCCTCCACTTT	CASSDGPGGGSPLHF
.	TRBV18	TRBJ1-2	.	TGTGCCAGCTCACCACTCCTCTATGGCTACACCTTC	CASSPLLYGYTF
many	TRBV3-1	TRBJ2-4	.	TGTGCCAGCAGCCAAGATGGCCTAGCCAAAAACATTCAGTACTTC	CASSQDGLAKNIQYF
many	TRBV5-1	TRBJ2-7	.	TGCGCCAGCAGCTTGACTGTGTCGGGCTACGAGCAGTACTTC	CASSLTVSGYEQYF